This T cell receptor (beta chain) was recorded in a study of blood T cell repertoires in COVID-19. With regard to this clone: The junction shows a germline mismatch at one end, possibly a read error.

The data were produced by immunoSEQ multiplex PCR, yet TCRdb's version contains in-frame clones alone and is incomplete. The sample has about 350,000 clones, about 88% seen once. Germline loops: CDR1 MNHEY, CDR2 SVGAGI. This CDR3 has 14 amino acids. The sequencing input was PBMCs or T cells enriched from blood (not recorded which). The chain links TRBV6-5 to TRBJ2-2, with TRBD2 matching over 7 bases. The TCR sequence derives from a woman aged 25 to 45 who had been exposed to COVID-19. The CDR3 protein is CASTYPGGWGELFF. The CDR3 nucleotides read TGTGCCAGCACTTACCCGGGGGGATGGGGGGAGCTGTTTTTT.